This T cell receptor beta chain was captured in a study of blood T cell repertoires in COVID-19. Study at large: Both acute and convalescent COVID-19 samples were obtained from the United States, Italy and Spain. T cells, B-cell-depleted T cells, or PBMCs provided the cDNA or gDNA that served as material.

In the authors' workflow: Reference gene primer amplification gave estimated nucleated cell counts. Method: immunoSEQ multiplex PCR; TCRdb's copy keeps in-frame clones and lacks some. That table is the source of V, J and clone size, and D and trimming were worked out from the DNA. The sample carries about 64,000 clones, about nine tenths recorded once. The germline V and J ends were trimmed by 5 bases and 6 bases, with 11 bases remaining between them. The CDR3 is 13 residues long. CDR1 and CDR2 (germline): MNHNY, SVGAGI (reference sequence). The TCR was taken from a man aged 50 to 59 with active COVID-19. The sequenced sample was peripheral blood. This chain connects TRBV6-6 to TRBJ2-1, with D possibly TRBD2 on 5 matching bases. The DNA of the CDR3 is TGTGCCAGCAGTGGTGGGAGCGGCAATGAGCAGTTCTTC. It codes for CASSGGSGNEQFF.